One sample yielded the 32 T cell receptor beta chains listed below, sequenced in a study of identifying expanded T cells in peripheral blood. The method was immunoSEQ multiplex PCR; TCRdb's version includes in-frame clones alone and lacks a portion of them. The table lists about 130,000 clones, roughly 90% of them singletons, with approximately 8.9% in the top ten. Sequences were obtained from blood. The source of these receptors is a person aged 18-69 years in good health.

The chain joins TRBV18 to TRBJ2-6, with no clear D. The CDR3 covers 18 residues. Germline loops: CDR1 KGHSH, CDR2 LQKENI. The V end was cut by 1 base, the J end by 0 bases, with 13 bases between. CDR3 sequence reads: CASSPLRGGSSGANVLTF. CDR3 nucleotide sequence: TGTGCCAGCTCACCACTCCGTGGTGGGTCCTCTGGGGCCAACGTCCTGACTTTC.

The rearrangement uses TRBV7-9 and TRBJ1-2; 8 nucleotides agree with TRBD1. The germline V gene has CDR1 SEHNR and CDR2 FQNEAQ (reference sequence). The CDR3 has 15 amino acids. The J segment lost 7 bases and the V segment lost 1 base, leaving 8 bases of the junction unmatched. The CDR3 spells CASSLGEAGGTGYTF. In DNA form, the CDR3 reads TGTGCCAGCAGCTTAGGGGAAGCAGGGGGCACTGGCTACACCTTC. The whole variable domain, filled in from reference TRBV7-9 and TRBJ1-2, reads DTGVSQNPRHKITKRGQNVTFRCDPISEHNRLYWYRQTLGQGPEFLTYFQNEAQLEKSRLLSDRFSAERPKGSFSTLEIQRTEQGDSAMYLCASSLGEAGGTGYTFGSGTRLTVV.

The sample holds one count of this clone. The CDR3 is CASTRTGTNEKLFF. The CDR3 nucleotides read TGTGCCAGTACCCGGACAGGAACTAATGAAAAACTGTTTTTT. J is TRBJ1-4 and V is TRBV19, with TRBD1 identical over 7 bases. The CDR3 is made up of 14 amino acids. Germline assignment: CDR1 LNHDA and CDR2 SQIVND (reference sequence). The ends lost 7 bases at V and 1 base at J; junction bases unmatched: 3.

V and J are TRBV30 and TRBJ2-1; unclear D gene. Germline CDR1 and CDR2: GTSNPN and SVGIG (reference sequence). The V end was cut by 0 bases, the J end by 0 bases, with 6 bases between. This CDR3 spans 14 amino acids. Written as DNA, the CDR3 is TGTGCCTGGAGTGTCCAGCGCTCCTACAATGAGCAGTTCTTC. Protein product: CAWSVQRSYNEQFF.

The chain combines TRBV7-2 with TRBJ2-4; 12 bases agree with TRBD2. V gave up 5 bases and J gave up 3 bases; unmatched junction bases: 5. CDR1 is SGHTA, CDR2 FQGNSA, per germline. This CDR3 is 16 amino acids long. The CDR3 region is CASSVRTSGNKNIQYF. CDR3 in DNA: TGTGCCAGCAGCGTAAGGACTAGCGGGAACAAAAACATTCAGTACTTC.

The chain is built from TRBV6-1 and TRBJ2-1, with unresolved D. Trimming removed 3 bases from V and 0 bases from J, with 9 bases in between. The CDR3 contains 15 residues. CDR1 and CDR2 from the germline V gene are MNHNS and SASEGT. The CDR3 reads CASSERRPSYNEQFF. The CDR3 coding sequence is TGTGCCAGCAGTGAGAGGCGGCCCTCCTACAATGAGCAGTTCTTC.

V and J are TRBV4-1 and TRBJ2-1; a weak D match, TRBD2 (5 bases). The CDR3 totals 16 residues. Trimming pared 0 bases from V and 0 bases from J, leaving 9 bases between. The germline V gene has CDR1 MGHRA and CDR2 YSYEKL. The CDR3 bases are TGCGCCAGCAGCCAAGAGTCTAGCAGCTCCTACAATGAGCAGTTCTTC. It yields the protein CASSQESSSSYNEQFF.

This clone is a singleton in its sample. The gene calls are TRBV7-2 and TRBJ2-7; either TRBD1 or TRBD2 may fit D (6 bases each). The CDR3 length is 15 residues. The germline CDR1 and CDR2 sequences are SGHTA and FQGNSA. Trimming stripped 5 bases from V and 7 bases from J, with 21 bases between. In nucleotides, the CDR3 is TGTGCCAGCAGCCCCGCCCTGACTAGTAGGGGGGAGCAGTACTTC. This gives the protein CASSPALTSRGEQYF. The entire variable domain, with the rest obtained from reference TRBV7-2 and TRBJ2-7, is as follows: GAGVSQSPSNKVTEKGKDVELRCDPISGHTALYWYRQSLGQGLEFLIYFQGNSAPDKSGLPSDRFSAERTGGSVSTLTIQRTQQEDSAVYLCASSPALTSRGEQYFGPGTRLTVT.

V and J are TRBV10-1 and TRBJ2-2, with 7 bases identical to TRBD1. CDR1 and CDR2 (germline): WNHNN, SYGVQD (reference sequence). After removal of 5 bases from V and 5 bases from J, the junction contained 8 bases not matched to a gene. The CDR3 length is 15 residues. This chain's CDR3 is CASSHATGVTGELFF. The DNA of the CDR3 is TGCGCCAGCAGTCACGCCACAGGGGTTACCGGGGAGCTGTTTTTT.

The chain couples TRBV19 to TRBJ1-1; D is unclear. In germline, CDR1 is LNHDA, CDR2 SQIVND (reference sequence). V gave up 8 bases and J gave up 0 bases, with 13 bases separating them. CDR3 length: 14 amino acids. The DNA of the CDR3 is TGTGCCAGTGCTGGTGGACCGTTGAACACTGAAGCTTTCTTT. Its translation is CASAGGPLNTEAFF.

This sequence joins TRBV4-2 and TRBJ2-7; D gene unclear. The V end lost 4 bases, the J end lost 7 bases, and 11 bases lay between the germline ends. The CDR3 spans 12 residues. Per the germline V gene, CDR1 is LGHNA and CDR2 is YNFKEQ. Here the CDR3 reads CASSLGVGEQYF. DNA of the CDR3: TGTGCCAGCAGCCTTGGGGTAGGGGAGCAGTACTTC.

This chain links TRBV15 with TRBJ2-5; 8 positions agree with TRBD2. The V segment lost 0 bases and the J segment 2 bases; nucleotides outside the gene matches: 5. Germline CDR1 reads LNHNV; CDR2 reads YYDKDF (reference sequence). The length of the CDR3 is 16 residues. The CDR3 loop is CATSRDQRGLQETQYF. CDR3 nucleotide sequence: TGTGCCACCAGCAGAGATCAGCGGGGGCTGCAAGAGACCCAGTACTTC.

The chain has TRBV7-9 and TRBJ2-1; 7 nucleotides agree with TRBD2. V was clipped by 2 bases and J by 2 bases; unmatched bases: 3. Germline CDR1 and CDR2: SEHNR and FQNEAQ (reference sequence). This CDR3 spans 15 amino acids. In DNA form, the CDR3 reads TGTGCCAGCAGCTTACTAGCGGCCCCCTACAATGAGCAGTTCTTC. Its translation: CASSLLAAPYNEQFF.

The V gene is TRBV7-2, the J gene TRBJ1-2; D ambiguous. The CDR3 has 15 amino acids. V lost 5 bases, J lost 2 bases, and 15 bases lay in between. Germline V gene lookup returns CDR1 SGHTA and CDR2 FQGNSA. CDR3 amino acids: CASSPLEASNYGYTF. CDR3 bases: TGTGCCAGCAGCCCCCTCGAGGCGTCGAACTATGGCTACACCTTC. Full variable domain (missing parts from reference TRBV7-2 and TRBJ1-2): GAGVSQSPSNKVTEKGKDVELRCDPISGHTALYWYRQSLGQGLEFLIYFQGNSAPDKSGLPSDRFSAERTGGSVSTLTIQRTQQEDSAVYLCASSPLEASNYGYTFGSGTRLTVV.

The CDR3 protein is CASSLDVVAPSEQYF. Written as DNA, the CDR3 is TGCGCCAGCAGCTTGGACGTAGTGGCTCCCAGCGAGCAGTACTTC. V and J are TRBV5-1 and TRBJ2-7; the D is unclear. The ends were cut back, 0 bases at V and 6 bases at J, with 16 bases in the middle. The germline V gene has CDR1 SGHRS and CDR2 YFSETQ. The CDR3 consists of 15 residues.

The CDR3 here is CASSVGRAGGSETQYF. DNA of the CDR3: TGTGCCAGCAGCGTAGGTCGAGCGGGAGGGTCAGAGACCCAGTACTTC. V gene TRBV9 combines with J gene TRBJ2-5; 10 nucleotides align to TRBD2. The CDR3 covers 16 residues. Germline assignment: CDR1 SGDLS and CDR2 YYNGEE. V lost 0 bases to trimming and J lost 4 bases; unmatched junction nucleotides: 6.

The CDR3 protein is CASSSRVNEKLFF. The CDR3 nucleotides are TGTGCCAGCAGCTCCAGAGTTAATGAAAAACTGTTTTTT. The rearrangement links TRBV11-2 to TRBJ1-4; D is ambiguous. V gave up 4 bases and J gave up 4 bases, with 7 bases separating them. Germline loops: CDR1 SGHAT, CDR2 FQNNGV. This CDR3 region has 13 residues.

The chain carries TRBV5-1 and TRBJ1-1; D gene uncertain. Per germline, CDR1 SGHRS and CDR2 YFSETQ. Trimming pared 7 bases from V and 4 bases from J, leaving 17 bases between. This CDR3 comprises 14 residues. In nucleotides, the CDR3 is TGCGCCAGCTCTCTAAGGGAGTTTGGCACTGAAGCTTTCTTT. Its protein is CASSLREFGTEAFF.

In this sample, this clone turned up once. This chain connects TRBV5-1 to TRBJ1-1; perhaps TRBD1 as D (6 bases). The V gene lost 0 bases and the J gene lost 0 bases, with 9 bases spanning the gap. This CDR3 is built from 15 residues. The germline gives CDR1 SGHRS, CDR2 YFSETQ. This CDR3 reads CASSLAGAMNTEAFF. The CDR3 DNA is TGCGCCAGCAGCTTGGCAGGGGCTATGAACACTGAAGCTTTCTTT.

This chain links TRBV6-5 with TRBJ1-1; TRBD1 matches 10 bases. Trimming took 0 bases from V and 13 from J; bases not matched to a gene: 8. Germline V gene sequence: CDR1 MNHEY, CDR2 SVGAGI. The CDR3 extends over 14 amino acids. The CDR3 DNA follows: TGTGCCAGCAGTTACTCGGAGGGACAGGGGAAGGTTTTCTTT. Protein sequence: CASSYSEGQGKVFF.

This chain joins TRBV7-2 and TRBJ2-1; 9 positions agree with TRBD2. With V trimmed by 5 bases and J by 9 bases, 5 bases remained unmatched. Per the germline V gene, CDR1 is SGHTA and CDR2 is FQGNSA. The CDR3 contains 13 residues. For the CDR3, the DNA is TGTGCCAGCAGCCCGGGACTAGCTGGTGAGCAGTTCTTC. This encodes CASSPGLAGEQFF.

V is TRBV27 and J is TRBJ1-3; D uncertain. Germline CDR1 MNHEY, CDR2 SMNVEV (reference sequence). The CDR3 has 15 amino acids. Trimming shortened V by 5 bases and J by 1 base, and 12 bases separated the two germline ends. CDR3 bases: TGTGCCAGCAGTCCCAAAAAGGGATCTGGAAACACCATATATTTT. It yields the protein CASSPKKGSGNTIYF.

This clone has more than one count but fewer than ten. This chain connects TRBV28 to TRBJ1-1; D possibly corresponds to TRBD1 (5 bases). The length of the CDR3 is 13 residues. Germline V CDR1 and CDR2: MDHEN, SYDVKM. Trimming cost V 7 bases and J 2 bases, with 11 bases left between them. CDR3 DNA: TGTGCCAGCACTACCAGGGTAAACACTGAAGCTTTCTTT. Its translation: CASTTRVNTEAFF.

The CDR3 bases are TGTGCCAGCAAAACCCCAGACGGCATGAACACTGAAGCTTTCTTT. This codes for CASKTPDGMNTEAFF. The chain has TRBV6-1 and TRBJ1-1, with unresolved D. Germline V gene data show CDR1 as MNHNS and CDR2 as SASEGT. Deletions cut 7 bases from V and 0 bases from J, with 15 bases between. CDR3 length equals 15 residues.

The V gene is TRBV19, the J gene TRBJ1-2; the match to TRBD1 covers 9 bases. Per the germline V gene, CDR1 is LNHDA and CDR2 is SQIVND (reference sequence). The V and J ends lost 7 bases and 8 bases, in that order; junction bases with no gene match: 8. This CDR3 region has 13 residues. CDR3 sequence: CASKQQGAEGYTF. The CDR3 nucleotides are TGTGCCAGTAAACAACAGGGGGCGGAAGGCTACACCTTC.

J is TRBJ2-1 and V is TRBV29-1; D is perhaps TRBD2 (5 bases). Trimming pared 7 bases from V and 9 bases from J, leaving 28 bases between. Per germline, CDR1 SQVTM and CDR2 ANQGSEA. The CDR3 sequence is 16 residues long. CDR3 sequence: CSATKFPPREGSEQFF. DNA for the CDR3: TGCAGCGCAACCAAATTCCCACCGCGTGAGGGAAGTGAGCAGTTCTTC.

This chain uses TRBV6-6 with TRBJ2-7; TRBD1 agrees at 7 bases. The J segment lost 3 bases and the V segment lost 7 bases, leaving 12 bases of the junction unmatched. The CDR3 runs to 15 residues. Germline lookup yields CDR1 MNHNY and CDR2 SVGAGI (reference sequence). The CDR3 region has the DNA TGTGCCAGCACCCAGGCCGGGGACAGATTCTACGAGCAGTACTTC. Protein: CASTQAGDRFYEQYF.

J is TRBJ2-7 and V is TRBV4-2, with TRBD1 matching 9 bases. Unmatched junction bases numbered 7, after V lost 5 bases and J lost 2 bases. This CDR3 spans 15 amino acids. The V gene's germline CDR1 is LGHNA and CDR2 YNFKEQ. The DNA of the CDR3 is TGTGCCAGCAGCAACGCCGGGACAGGGCCCTACGAGCAGTACTTC. Translating gives CASSNAGTGPYEQYF.

The chain has TRBV27 and TRBJ2-7; unclear D gene. This CDR3 comprises 15 residues. Germline values: CDR1 MNHEY, CDR2 SMNVEV (reference sequence). Trimming stripped 6 bases from V and 4 bases from J, with 19 bases between. CDR3 sequence reads: CASRSLGGEAYEQYF. CDR3 nucleotide sequence: TGTGCCAGCAGATCCCTCGGTGGTGAGGCGTACGAGCAGTACTTC.

This clone has ten or more counts. This sequence joins TRBV6-1 and TRBJ1-2, with D tentatively TRBD1 (5 bases). The V gene's germline CDR1 is MNHNS and CDR2 SASEGT. The CDR3 totals 14 residues. V gave up 0 bases and J gave up 3 bases, with 8 bases separating them. The CDR3 spells CASSEASGHYGYTF. The CDR3 coding sequence is TGTGCCAGCAGTGAAGCATCGGGGCACTATGGCTACACCTTC.

This clone was seen a handful of times. This chain links TRBV30 with TRBJ1-2; D unresolved. This CDR3 has 11 amino acids. V was clipped by 0 bases and J by 7 bases, with 6 bases between them. The V gene's germline CDR1 is GTSNPN and CDR2 SVGIG (reference sequence). CDR3 residues: CAWSVPGGYTF. Written as DNA, the CDR3 is TGTGCCTGGAGTGTACCCGGTGGCTACACCTTC. The full variable domain, with the rest looked up from reference TRBV30 and TRBJ1-2, is SQTIHQWPATLVQPVGSPLSLECTVEGTSNPNLYWYRQAAGRGLQLLFYSVGIGQISSEVPQNLSASRPQDRQFILSSKKLLLSDSGFYLCAWSVPGGYTFGSGTRLTVV.

The rearrangement links TRBV27 to TRBJ2-1; TRBD1 agrees at 11 bases. The CDR3 contains 14 residues. Germline CDR1 MNHEY, CDR2 SMNVEV (reference sequence). V was clipped by 7 bases and J by 8 bases; unmatched bases: 7. Here the CDR3 DNA reads TGTGCCAGCACTCCGGACAGGGGGCACGATGAGCAGTTCTTC. Its protein product is CASTPDRGHDEQFF.